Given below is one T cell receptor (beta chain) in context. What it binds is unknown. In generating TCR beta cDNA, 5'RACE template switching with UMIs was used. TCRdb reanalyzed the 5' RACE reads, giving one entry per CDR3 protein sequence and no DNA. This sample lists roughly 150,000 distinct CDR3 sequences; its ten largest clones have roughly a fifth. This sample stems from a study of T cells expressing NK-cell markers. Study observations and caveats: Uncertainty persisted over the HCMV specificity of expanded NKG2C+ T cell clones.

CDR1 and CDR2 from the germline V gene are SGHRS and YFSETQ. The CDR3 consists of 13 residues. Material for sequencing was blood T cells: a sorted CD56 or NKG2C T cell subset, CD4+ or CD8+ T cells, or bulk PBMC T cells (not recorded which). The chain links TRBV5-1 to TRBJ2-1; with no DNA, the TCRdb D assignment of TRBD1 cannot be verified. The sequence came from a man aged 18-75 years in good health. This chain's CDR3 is CASSWTGGGEQFF. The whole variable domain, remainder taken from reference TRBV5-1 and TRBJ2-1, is KAGVTQTPRYLIKTRGQQVTLSCSPISGHRSVSWYQQTPGQGLQFLFEYFSETQRNKGNFPGRFSGRQFSNSRSEMNVSTLELGDSALYLCASSWTGGGEQFFGPGTRLTVL.